This T cell receptor (beta chain) was identified in a study of blood T cell repertoires in COVID-19. This CDR3 region has 13 residues. V was trimmed by 3 bases and J by 7 bases, leaving 7 bases between them. Clones were read by immunoSEQ multiplex PCR, and TCRdb kept only the in-frame ones, dropping some. The sample lists roughly 250,000 clones; approximately 86% were seen once. This receptor was taken from a woman older than 75 with active or convalescent COVID-19. The sequenced material came from peripheral blood. The chain couples TRBV12-3 or TRBV12-4 to TRBJ1-6; D gene uncertain. DNA of the CDR3: TGTGCCAGCAGTTTGGAGTGGAATTCACCCCTCCACTTT. Translated: CASSLEWNSPLHF.